The rows below give T cell receptor beta chains drawn from one sample of a study of shared T cell receptors in the human thymus. Sequenced by immunoSEQ multiplex PCR; TCRdb stores in-frame clones only, minus some. The data contain about 380,000 clones, more than 85% of them singletons. Sequenced input: thymocytes. These receptors came from a human donor. Both conserved end residues are part of each CDR3. Each record gives: clone size, J gene, V gene, D gene, CDR3 protein, CDR3 DNA. A D gene is named only where the DNA matches it firmly. Size is omitted from some rows. Given values are once, few, many or a class for expanded clones.

NA,TRBJ2-2,TRBV7-3,TRBD2,CASSSRLAGELDTGELFF,TGTGCCAGCAGCTCACGACTAGCGGGAGAACTGGACACCGGGGAGCTGTTTTTT
NA,TRBJ1-1,TRBV6-5,NA,CASSPDTEAFF,TGTGCCAGCAGCCCCGACACTGAAGCTTTCTTT
NA,TRBJ2-3,TRBV7-9,NA,CASSLDQRDPTGTQYF,TGTGCCAGCAGCTTAGACCAGCGGGATCCGACAGGTACGCAGTATTTT
NA,TRBJ2-3,TRBV20-1,NA,CSAPMVDTQYF,TGCAGTGCTCCCATGGTGGATACGCAGTATTTT
NA,TRBJ1-3,TRBV7-9,NA,CASSLLHAGGDSGNTIYF,TGTGCCAGCAGCTTACTACATGCGGGCGGAGACTCTGGAAACACCATATATTTT
NA,TRBJ2-2,TRBV27,NA,CASSRGPRFNTGELFF,TGTGCCAGCTCCAGAGGCCCCAGGTTTAACACCGGGGAGCTGTTTTTT
once,TRBJ2-1,TRBV4-3,NA,CASSHDRDTYFYNEQFF,TGCGCCAGCAGCCACGACCGGGACACCTACTTCTACAATGAGCAGTTCTTC
once,TRBJ2-5,TRBV4-1,TRBD1,CASSPRTGQETQYF,TGCGCCAGCAGCCCCCGGACAGGACAAGAGACCCAGTACTTC
few,TRBJ2-7,TRBV27,TRBD2,CASSLEGFGGEQYF,TGTGCCAGCAGTTTAGAGGGCTTCGGGGGGGAGCAGTACTTC
NA,TRBJ1-1,TRBV6-1,NA,CASVGRVRAEAFF,TGTGCCAGCGTTGGAAGGGTCCGCGCTGAAGCTTTCTTT
NA,TRBJ1-1,TRBV12-5,NA,CASGLTGNTEAFF,TGTGCTAGTGGCTTGACAGGGAACACTGAAGCTTTCTTT
NA,TRBJ2-1,TRBV9,TRBD2,CASSAPSGGRYNEQFF,TGTGCCAGCAGCGCGCCTAGCGGAGGACGCTACAATGAGCAGTTCTTC
NA,TRBJ1-2,TRBV11-2,NA,CASSLAEGRGRGYGYTF,TGTGCCAGCAGCTTAGCCGAAGGCCGGGGGCGCGGCTATGGCTACACCTTC
NA,TRBJ2-7,TRBV12-2,NA,CASRSQAGVFYEQYF,TGTGCAAGTCGCTCCCAAGCGGGAGTCTTCTACGAGCAGTACTTC
NA,TRBJ1-3,TRBV6-1,NA,CASSGGDKGADTIYF,TGTGCCAGCAGTGGAGGAGACAAAGGCGCGGACACCATATATTTT
NA,TRBJ2-5,TRBV30,NA,CASKAQGRETQYF,TGTGCCTCGAAGGCACAGGGAAGGGAGACCCAGTACTTC
NA,TRBJ2-6,TRBV5-8,NA,CASSLVPSGANVLTF,TGTGCCAGCAGCTTGGTACCCTCTGGGGCCAACGTCCTGACTTTC
NA,TRBJ2-5,TRBV7-8,TRBD2,CASSLEGGVAGIAETQYF,TGTGCCAGCAGCTTAGAGGGGGGGGTAGCGGGAATCGCAGAGACCCAGTACTTC
NA,TRBJ2-1,TRBV7-2,TRBD2,CASSWGLAGGLSSYNEQFF,TGTGCCAGCAGCTGGGGACTAGCGGGAGGTCTTAGCTCCTACAATGAGCAGTTCTTC
NA,TRBJ2-1,TRBV18,NA,CASSLSPGASYNEQFF,TGTGCCAGCTCACTTTCGCCCGGGGCCTCCTACAATGAGCAGTTCTTC
NA,TRBJ2-2,TRBV11-3,TRBD1,CASSSHPGQGGTGELFF,TGTGCCAGCAGCTCCCACCCGGGACAGGGTGGCACCGGGGAGCTGTTTTTT
NA,TRBJ2-7,TRBV6-5,NA,CASSKSGRSYEQYF,TGTGCCAGCAGTAAATCAGGGCGGTCCTACGAGCAGTACTTC
NA,TRBJ2-2,TRBV5-1,TRBD1,CASTPVRDRKTGELFF,TGCGCCAGCACCCCGGTAAGGGACAGGAAAACCGGGGAGCTGTTTTTT
NA,TRBJ2-7,TRBV28,NA,CASSFVPQGPHEQYF,TGTGCCAGCAGTTTTGTCCCTCAGGGCCCCCACGAGCAGTACTTC
NA,TRBJ1-2,TRBV28,NA,CASSLTGGPNYGYTF,TGTGCCAGCAGCCTAACGGGCGGTCCTAACTATGGCTACACCTTC
once,TRBJ2-7,TRBV11-2,TRBD2,CAITGTSCHEQYF,TGTGCCATTACCGGGACTAGCTGCCACGAGCAGTACTTC
NA,TRBJ2-7,TRBV28,NA,CASVYSPLSTIGGYPYYEQYF,TGTGCCAGCGTTTATAGTCCCCTGTCCACGATTGGGGGATACCCCTACTATGAGCAGTACTTC
NA,TRBJ2-1,TRBV19,TRBD2,CASSFGTSGTRPSYNEQFF,TGTGCCAGTAGTTTCGGGACTAGCGGGACCCGCCCCTCCTACAATGAGCAGTTCTTC
NA,TRBJ1-5,TRBV30,NA,CAWRKQGNYQPQHF,TGTGCCTGGAGGAAACAGGGTAACTATCAGCCCCAGCATTTT
NA,TRBJ1-1,TRBV4-3,NA,CASSHRTVMNTEAFF,TGCGCCAGCAGCCACCGGACAGTTATGAACACTGAAGCTTTCTTT
NA,TRBJ2-1,TRBV23-1,NA,CASSIGLSSYNEQFF,TGCGCCAGCAGCATCGGACTAAGCTCCTACAATGAGCAGTTCTTC
NA,TRBJ2-3,TRBV27,NA,CASSLRGAWWTDTQYF,TGTGCCAGCAGTTTACGGGGCGCTTGGTGGACAGATACGCAGTATTTT
NA,TRBJ1-4,TRBV11-2,NA,CASTHLRAVNEKLFF,TGTGCCAGCACGCACCTCCGGGCAGTAAATGAAAAACTGTTTTTT
once,TRBJ2-2,TRBV6-5,NA,CASSLGGNTGELFF,TGTGCCAGCAGCCTGGGGGGGAACACCGGGGAGCTGTTTTTT
once,TRBJ1-2,TRBV19,NA,CASSPLRSIVYGYTF,TGTGCCAGTAGTCCCCTCCGCAGTATCGTCTATGGCTACACCTTC
NA,TRBJ2-7,TRBV9,NA,CASSPGEQGRIYEQYF,TGTGCCAGCAGCCCAGGGGAGCAGGGCAGAATCTACGAGCAGTACTTC
once,TRBJ2-7,TRBV11-2,NA,CASSFAGSYEQYF,TGTGCCAGCAGCTTTGCGGGATCCTACGAGCAGTACTTC
NA,TRBJ2-7,TRBV19,TRBD2,CASSQGLAGGSF,TGTGCCAGTAGCCAAGGACTAGCGGGAGGGAGCTTC
NA,TRBJ2-5,TRBV28,NA,CASSLEPTQETQYF,TGTGCCAGCAGTTTAGAGCCAACACAAGAGACCCAGTACTTC
NA,TRBJ2-1,TRBV7-9,NA,CASSLAPTSYNEQFF,TGTGCCAGCAGCTTAGCCCCGACCTCCTACAATGAGCAGTTCTTC
NA,TRBJ1-1,TRBV21-1,NA,CASSNLRGDDTEAFF,TGTGCCAGCAGCAATCTGAGGGGAGACGACACTGAAGCTTTCTTT
NA,TRBJ2-7,TRBV19,NA,CASSIKGPVWAQYF,TGTGCCAGTAGTATAAAGGGACCGGTCTGGGCGCAGTACTTC
NA,TRBJ2-1,TRBV7-2,TRBD1,CASSQTGTGVNEQFF,TGTGCCAGCAGCCAGACCGGGACAGGGGTAAATGAGCAGTTCTTC
few,TRBJ2-7,TRBV19,NA,CASSIKKKSGLFSYEQYF,TGTGCCAGTAGTATTAAAAAGAAGTCGGGCTTATTTTCCTACGAGCAGTACTTC
NA,TRBJ1-5,TRBV19,NA,CASESDLNQPQHF,TGTGCCAGTGAGTCGGATCTCAATCAGCCCCAGCATTTT
NA,TRBJ2-1,TRBV5-1,NA,CASSLGAASYNEQFF,TGCGCCAGCAGCTTGGGAGCGGCCTCCTACAATGAGCAGTTCTTC
once,TRBJ2-2,TRBV13,NA,CASSFEVRGHGELFF,TGTGCCAGCAGCTTTGAGGTTCGGGGACACGGGGAGCTGTTTTTT
NA,TRBJ2-5,TRBV12-5,NA,CASGLGETQYF,TGTGCTAGTGGACTGGGGGAGACCCAGTACTTC
NA,TRBJ2-7,TRBV27,TRBD2,CASIQNAGGLYEQYF,TGTGCCAGCATTCAGAATGCGGGAGGCCTCTACGAGCAGTACTTC